These T cell receptor beta chains were read from a single sample in a study of CD8+CD57+ T cells in acquired aplastic anemia. TCRdb redid the calling of the reads with MiXCR, one entry per CDR3 protein. In the table there are 150,000 to 200,000 distinct CDR3 sequences, roughly half of which are singletons. The sample taken for sequencing was sorted CD4+, CD8+, or CD8+CD57+ T cells (not recorded which) from PBMCs. These receptors all come from a human donor in good health. Both conserved end residues are part of each CDR3. D genes are given only for firm matches. A row's size may be missing; if present it is once, few, many or a size class.

d_call: NA; v_call: TRBV10-3; j_call: TRBJ1-1; cdr3_length: 13; clone_size: few; cdr3_aa: CAISESGDTEAFF; cdr3_nt: TGTGCCATCAGTGAGTCCGGGGACACTGAAGCTTTCTTT
d_call: TRBD1; v_call: TRBV4-1; j_call: TRBJ1-3; cdr3_length: 15; clone_size: many; cdr3_aa: CASSPGQGSGNTIYF; cdr3_nt: TGCGCCAGCAGCCCCGGACAGGGCTCTGGAAACACCATATATTTT
d_call: TRBD1; v_call: TRBV2; j_call: TRBJ2-7; cdr3_length: 14; clone_size: many; cdr3_aa: CASRKDRTSHEQYF; cdr3_nt: TGTGCCAGCAGGAAGGACAGGACTTCCCACGAGCAGTACTTC
d_call: NA; v_call: TRBV19; j_call: TRBJ1-5; cdr3_length: 17; clone_size: many; cdr3_aa: CASSIRGVEQGIQPQHF; cdr3_nt: TGTGCCAGTAGTATAAGGGGCGTGGAGCAGGGGATACAGCCCCAGCATTTT
d_call: TRBD1; v_call: TRBV5-1; j_call: TRBJ1-1; cdr3_length: 15; clone_size: many; cdr3_aa: CASSDRGLGNTEAFF; cdr3_nt: TGCGCCAGCAGCGACAGGGGGCTTGGGAACACTGAAGCTTTCTTT
d_call: NA; v_call: TRBV27; j_call: TRBJ1-4; cdr3_length: 14; clone_size: NA; cdr3_aa: CASSSPRTNEKLFF; cdr3_nt: TGTGCCAGTAGTAGCCCTCGGACTAATGAAAAACTGTTTTTT
d_call: TRBD2; v_call: TRBV9; j_call: TRBJ2-1; cdr3_length: 15; clone_size: NA; cdr3_aa: CASSALAGGLNEQFF; cdr3_nt: TGTGCCAGCAGCGCCCTAGCGGGAGGGCTAAATGAGCAGTTCTTC
d_call: NA; v_call: TRBV28; j_call: TRBJ1-6; cdr3_length: 16; clone_size: many; cdr3_aa: CASTQWLQGLNSPLHF; cdr3_nt: TGTGCCAGCACCCAATGGTTGCAGGGGTTAAATTCACCCCTCCACTTT
d_call: NA; v_call: TRBV20-1; j_call: TRBJ2-7; cdr3_length: 14; clone_size: NA; cdr3_aa: CSAWRASPSYEQYF; cdr3_nt: TGCAGTGCCTGGAGGGCCTCACCCTCCTACGAGCAGTACTTC
d_call: NA; v_call: TRBV19; j_call: TRBJ1-5; cdr3_length: 14; clone_size: many; cdr3_aa: CASNYGTLNQPQHF; cdr3_nt: TGTGCCAGTAATTACGGGACCCTCAATCAGCCCCAGCATTTT
d_call: NA; v_call: TRBV9; j_call: TRBJ1-1; cdr3_length: 18; clone_size: NA; cdr3_aa: CASSVVGPGGGRDTEAFF; cdr3_nt: TGTGCCAGCAGCGTAGTCGGCCCTGGAGGCGGAAGGGACACTGAAGCTTTCTTT
d_call: NA; v_call: TRBV10-2; j_call: TRBJ1-2; cdr3_length: 12; clone_size: NA; cdr3_aa: CASRPGERGYTF; cdr3_nt: TGCGCCAGCAGGCCCGGAGAGCGCGGCTACACCTTC
d_call: TRBD2; v_call: TRBV5-5; j_call: TRBJ2-7; cdr3_length: 15; clone_size: many; cdr3_aa: CASSFGLGILGEQYF; cdr3_nt: TGTGCCAGCAGCTTCGGACTAGGGATTCTTGGGGAGCAGTACTTC
d_call: NA; v_call: TRBV29-1; j_call: TRBJ2-4; cdr3_length: 11; clone_size: once; cdr3_aa: CSVLAKNIQYF; cdr3_nt: TGTAGCGTTTTAGCCAAAAACATTCAGTACTTC
d_call: TRBD2; v_call: TRBV6-2/TRBV6-3; j_call: TRBJ2-7; cdr3_length: 15; clone_size: NA; cdr3_aa: CASTLGGRAVLEQYF; cdr3_nt: TGTGCCAGCACCCTCGGCGGGAGGGCCGTCCTCGAGCAGTACTTC
d_call: NA; v_call: TRBV10-1; j_call: TRBJ2-7; cdr3_length: 13; clone_size: NA; cdr3_aa: CASSGYGSYEQYF; cdr3_nt: TGCGCCAGCAGTGGTTACGGGTCCTACGAGCAGTACTTC
d_call: TRBD2; v_call: TRBV24-1; j_call: TRBJ2-3; cdr3_length: 14; clone_size: many; cdr3_aa: CATSPEAGGFTQYF; cdr3_nt: TGTGCCACCAGTCCAGAAGCGGGAGGCTTTACGCAGTATTTT
d_call: TRBD2; v_call: TRBV10-3; j_call: TRBJ2-7; cdr3_length: 15; clone_size: once; cdr3_aa: CAISAREGYPGPQYF; cdr3_nt: TGTGCCATCAGTGCGCGGGAGGGCTATCCGGGTCCCCAGTACTTC
d_call: NA; v_call: TRBV15; j_call: TRBJ2-7; cdr3_length: 14; clone_size: NA; cdr3_aa: CATSDGPGAYEQYF; cdr3_nt: TGTGCCACCTCCGATGGACCCGGAGCCTACGAGCAGTACTTC
d_call: TRBD2; v_call: TRBV11-2; j_call: TRBJ2-6; cdr3_length: 17; clone_size: NA; cdr3_aa: CASSLTSGGSGANVLTF; cdr3_nt: TGTGCCAGCAGCTTGACTAGCGGGGGTTCTGGGGCCAACGTCCTGACTTTC
d_call: NA; v_call: TRBV9; j_call: TRBJ1-4; cdr3_length: 13; clone_size: NA; cdr3_aa: CASSFRTNEKLFF; cdr3_nt: TGTGCCAGCAGCTTCAGGACGAATGAAAAACTGTTTTTT
d_call: TRBD1; v_call: TRBV30; j_call: TRBJ1-2; cdr3_length: 14; clone_size: few; cdr3_aa: CAWIRDSRAYGYTF; cdr3_nt: TGTGCCTGGATCCGGGACAGCCGAGCCTATGGCTACACCTTC
d_call: NA; v_call: TRBV2; j_call: TRBJ1-2; cdr3_length: 14; clone_size: NA; cdr3_aa: CASSEAGDGYGYTF; cdr3_nt: TGTGCCAGCAGTGAGGCAGGGGATGGGTATGGCTACACCTTC
d_call: NA; v_call: TRBV7-3; j_call: TRBJ1-1; cdr3_length: 13; clone_size: many; cdr3_aa: CASSFQGNTEAFF; cdr3_nt: TGTGCCAGCAGCTTCCAGGGGAACACTGAAGCTTTCTTT
d_call: NA; v_call: TRBV7-9; j_call: TRBJ2-3; cdr3_length: 15; clone_size: many; cdr3_aa: CASSLTGSSTDTQYF; cdr3_nt: TGTGCCAGCAGCTTAACAGGGAGCAGCACAGATACGCAGTATTTT
d_call: NA; v_call: TRBV20-1; j_call: TRBJ2-3; cdr3_length: 11; clone_size: NA; cdr3_aa: CSAREADTQYF; cdr3_nt: TGCAGTGCTAGAGAGGCAGATACGCAGTATTTT
d_call: TRBD2; v_call: TRBV30; j_call: TRBJ2-3; cdr3_length: 15; clone_size: NA; cdr3_aa: CAWSDRAGGIDTQYF; cdr3_nt: TGTGCCTGGAGTGACCGAGCGGGAGGGATAGATACGCAGTATTTT
d_call: TRBD1; v_call: TRBV7-2; j_call: TRBJ2-7; cdr3_length: 15; clone_size: NA; cdr3_aa: CASSLAGTGRVEQYF; cdr3_nt: TGTGCCAGCAGCTTAGCCGGGACAGGGCGCGTCGAGCAGTACTTC
d_call: NA; v_call: TRBV9; j_call: TRBJ1-6; cdr3_length: 14; clone_size: once; cdr3_aa: CASSVVGRNSPLHF; cdr3_nt: TGTGCCAGCAGCGTAGTGGGGAGGAATTCACCCCTCCACTTT
d_call: NA; v_call: TRBV11-2; j_call: TRBJ2-1; cdr3_length: 17; clone_size: NA; cdr3_aa: CASSPFGSGPSRNEQFF; cdr3_nt: TGTGCCAGCAGCCCATTTGGGTCCGGGCCTAGTCGGAATGAGCAGTTCTTC
d_call: NA; v_call: TRBV10-3; j_call: TRBJ1-5; cdr3_length: 16; clone_size: once; cdr3_aa: CAISESGPGSNQPQHF; cdr3_nt: TGTGCCATCAGTGAGTCGGGGCCGGGCAGCAATCAGCCCCAGCATTTT
d_call: NA; v_call: TRBV10-3; j_call: TRBJ1-3; cdr3_length: 14; clone_size: once; cdr3_aa: CAISEWEPGNTIYF; cdr3_nt: TGTGCCATCAGTGAATGGGAACCTGGAAACACCATATATTTT
d_call: TRBD1; v_call: TRBV20-1; j_call: TRBJ1-5; cdr3_length: 13; clone_size: once; cdr3_aa: CSAYRGSNQPQHF; cdr3_nt: TGCAGTGCGTACAGGGGGAGCAATCAGCCCCAGCATTTT
d_call: TRBD2; v_call: TRBV7-9; j_call: TRBJ2-7; cdr3_length: 14; clone_size: many; cdr3_aa: CASSSASGKVVQYF; cdr3_nt: TGTGCCAGCAGCTCAGCTAGCGGGAAGGTTGTGCAGTACTTC
d_call: NA; v_call: TRBV29-1; j_call: TRBJ2-1; cdr3_length: 13; clone_size: many; cdr3_aa: CSVEVTRGNEQFF; cdr3_nt: TGCAGCGTGGAAGTCACCAGGGGAAATGAGCAGTTCTTC
d_call: TRBD1; v_call: TRBV6-2/TRBV6-3; j_call: TRBJ1-1; cdr3_length: 14; clone_size: NA; cdr3_aa: CASSYQGAITEAFF; cdr3_nt: TGTGCCAGCAGTTACCAGGGGGCGATCACTGAAGCTTTCTTT
d_call: NA; v_call: TRBV19; j_call: TRBJ1-1; cdr3_length: 13; clone_size: NA; cdr3_aa: CASNSGLNTEAFF; cdr3_nt: TGTGCCAGTAATTCAGGCTTGAACACTGAAGCTTTCTTT
d_call: NA; v_call: TRBV14; j_call: TRBJ1-2; cdr3_length: 13; clone_size: once; cdr3_aa: CASSPYGSYGYTF; cdr3_nt: TGTGCCAGCAGCCCATACGGGAGCTATGGCTACACCTTC
d_call: NA; v_call: TRBV7-6; j_call: TRBJ2-7; cdr3_length: 15; clone_size: NA; cdr3_aa: CASSLMARGSGEQYF; cdr3_nt: TGTGCCAGCAGCTTAATGGCCAGGGGATCTGGCGAGCAGTACTTC
d_call: TRBD2; v_call: TRBV12-3/TRBV12-4; j_call: TRBJ2-3; cdr3_length: 18; clone_size: many; cdr3_aa: CASSFQRLAYTFTDTQYF; cdr3_nt: TGTGCCAGCAGTTTTCAGCGACTAGCGTACACCTTCACAGATACGCAGTATTTT
d_call: TRBD2; v_call: TRBV28; j_call: TRBJ2-3; cdr3_length: 13; clone_size: few; cdr3_aa: CATLAGGTDTQYF; cdr3_nt: TGTGCCACCCTAGCGGGAGGAACAGATACGCAGTATTTT
d_call: NA; v_call: TRBV10-3; j_call: TRBJ2-5; cdr3_length: 16; clone_size: NA; cdr3_aa: CAISESMGGPPETQYF; cdr3_nt: TGTGCCATCAGTGAGTCGATGGGGGGGCCTCCAGAGACCCAGTACTTC
d_call: NA; v_call: TRBV4-2; j_call: TRBJ2-1; cdr3_length: 19; clone_size: NA; cdr3_aa: CASSPLDRGGSSQKNEQFF; cdr3_nt: TGTGCCAGCAGCCCCCTTGATAGGGGGGGCTCAAGTCAGAAAAATGAGCAGTTCTTC
d_call: TRBD1; v_call: TRBV4-2; j_call: TRBJ2-2; cdr3_length: 14; clone_size: NA; cdr3_aa: CASSRTGGTGELFF; cdr3_nt: TGTGCCAGCTCCCGGACAGGGGGCACCGGGGAGCTGTTTTTT
d_call: TRBD2; v_call: TRBV15; j_call: TRBJ2-3; cdr3_length: 16; clone_size: NA; cdr3_aa: CATSSSSGVPTDTQYF; cdr3_nt: TGTGCCACCAGCAGTTCTAGCGGAGTCCCCACAGATACGCAGTATTTT
d_call: NA; v_call: TRBV4-2; j_call: TRBJ1-1; cdr3_length: 13; clone_size: once; cdr3_aa: CASSPGVEAYLLF; cdr3_nt: TGTGCCAGCAGCCCGGGGGTGGAGGCCTACCTCTTATTT
d_call: NA; v_call: TRBV19; j_call: TRBJ2-2; cdr3_length: 15; clone_size: many; cdr3_aa: CASTRLGSNTGELFF; cdr3_nt: TGTGCCAGTACTCGGCTGGGCTCGAACACCGGGGAGCTGTTTTTT
d_call: NA; v_call: TRBV24-1; j_call: TRBJ2-7; cdr3_length: 15; clone_size: NA; cdr3_aa: CATTDRDKDSYGQYF; cdr3_nt: TGTGCCACGACCGACCGGGACAAAGACTCCTACGGGCAGTACTTC
d_call: NA; v_call: TRBV20-1; j_call: TRBJ1-2; cdr3_length: 15; clone_size: NA; cdr3_aa: CSARVSDRTSYGYTF; cdr3_nt: TGCAGTGCTAGAGTTTCGGACAGAACGTCCTATGGCTACACCTTC
d_call: NA; v_call: TRBV19; j_call: TRBJ2-2; cdr3_length: 14; clone_size: NA; cdr3_aa: CASSIWSNTGELFF; cdr3_nt: TGTGCCAGTAGTATTTGGTCTAACACCGGGGAGCTGTTTTTT